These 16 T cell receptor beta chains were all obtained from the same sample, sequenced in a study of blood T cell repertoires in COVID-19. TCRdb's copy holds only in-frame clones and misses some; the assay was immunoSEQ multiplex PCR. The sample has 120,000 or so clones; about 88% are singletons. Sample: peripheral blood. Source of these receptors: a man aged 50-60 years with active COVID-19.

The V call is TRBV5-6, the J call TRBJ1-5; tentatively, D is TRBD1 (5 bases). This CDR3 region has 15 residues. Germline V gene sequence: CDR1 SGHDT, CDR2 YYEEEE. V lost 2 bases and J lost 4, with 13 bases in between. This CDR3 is CASSLGGAANQPQHF. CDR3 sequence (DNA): TGTGCCAGCAGCTTAGGTGGGGCTGCAAATCAGCCCCAGCATTTT.

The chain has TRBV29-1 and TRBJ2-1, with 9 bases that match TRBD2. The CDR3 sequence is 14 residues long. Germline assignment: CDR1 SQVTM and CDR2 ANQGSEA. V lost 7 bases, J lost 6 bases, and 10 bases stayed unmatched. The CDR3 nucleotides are TGCAGCGCCCTTTGGGCGGGGGGGGGCAATGAGCAGTTCTTC. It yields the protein CSALWAGGGNEQFF.

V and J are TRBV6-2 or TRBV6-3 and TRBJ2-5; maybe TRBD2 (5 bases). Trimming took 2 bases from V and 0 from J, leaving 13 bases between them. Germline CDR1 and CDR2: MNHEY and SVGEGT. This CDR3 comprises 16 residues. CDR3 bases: TGTGCCAGCAGTTACGGGGAGCGGTACAACCAAGAGACCCAGTACTTC. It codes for CASSYGERYNQETQYF.

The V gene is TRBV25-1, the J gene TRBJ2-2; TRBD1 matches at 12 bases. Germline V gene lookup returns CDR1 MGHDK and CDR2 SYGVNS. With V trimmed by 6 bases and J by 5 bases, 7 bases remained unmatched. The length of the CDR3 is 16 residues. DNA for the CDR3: TGTGCCAGCAGGGGGGACAGGGGGCGTCGGACCGGGGAGCTGTTTTTT. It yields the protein CASRGDRGRRTGELFF.

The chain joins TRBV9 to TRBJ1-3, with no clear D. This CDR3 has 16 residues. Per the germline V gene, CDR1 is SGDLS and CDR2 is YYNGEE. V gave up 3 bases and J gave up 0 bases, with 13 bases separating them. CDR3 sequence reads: CASSAHQAHSGNTIYF. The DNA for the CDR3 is TGTGCCAGCAGCGCGCATCAAGCTCACTCTGGAAACACCATATATTTT.

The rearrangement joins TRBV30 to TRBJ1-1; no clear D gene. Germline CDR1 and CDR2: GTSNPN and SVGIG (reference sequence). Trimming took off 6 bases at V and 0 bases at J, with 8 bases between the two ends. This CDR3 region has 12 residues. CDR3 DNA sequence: TGTGCCTGCACTTTTTTGAACACTGAAGCTTTCTTT. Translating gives CACTFLNTEAFF.

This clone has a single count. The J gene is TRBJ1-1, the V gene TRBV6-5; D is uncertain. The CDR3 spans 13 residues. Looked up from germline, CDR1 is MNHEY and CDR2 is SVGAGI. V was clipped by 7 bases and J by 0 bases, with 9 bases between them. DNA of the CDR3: TGTGCCAGCAATGCTTACTTGAACACTGAAGCTTTCTTT. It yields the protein CASNAYLNTEAFF.

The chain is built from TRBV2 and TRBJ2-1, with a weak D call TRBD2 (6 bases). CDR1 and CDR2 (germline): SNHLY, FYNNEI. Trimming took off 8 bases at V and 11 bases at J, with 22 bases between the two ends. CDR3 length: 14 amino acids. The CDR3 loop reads CASQRRLDPPQQFF. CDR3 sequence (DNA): TGTGCCAGCCAAAGGAGACTAGACCCTCCCCAGCAGTTCTTC.

The CDR3 DNA reads as TGTGCCAGCTCACCAGATAGCTCCTACAATGAGCAGTTCTTC. Its protein product is CASSPDSSYNEQFF. The J gene is TRBJ2-1, the V gene TRBV18; no firm D call. The CDR3 has 14 amino acids. V was shortened by 2 bases and J by 0 bases, with 5 bases between the two germline ends. Germline V gene lookup returns CDR1 KGHSH and CDR2 LQKENI.

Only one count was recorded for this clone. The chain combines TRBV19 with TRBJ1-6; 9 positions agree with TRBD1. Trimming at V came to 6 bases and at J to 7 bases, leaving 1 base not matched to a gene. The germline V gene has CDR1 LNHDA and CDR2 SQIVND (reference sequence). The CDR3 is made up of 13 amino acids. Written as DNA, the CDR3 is TGTGCCAGTAGACAGGGGGCGAATTCACCCCTCCACTTT. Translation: CASRQGANSPLHF.

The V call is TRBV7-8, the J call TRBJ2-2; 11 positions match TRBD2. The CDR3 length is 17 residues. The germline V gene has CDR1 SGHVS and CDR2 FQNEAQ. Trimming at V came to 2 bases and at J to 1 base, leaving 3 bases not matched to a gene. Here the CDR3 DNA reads TGTGCCAGCAGCTTATTCCTAGCGGGGGGGAACACCGGGGAGCTGTTTTTT. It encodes CASSLFLAGGNTGELFF. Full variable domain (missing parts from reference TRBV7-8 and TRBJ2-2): GAGVSQSPRYKVAKRGQDVALRCDPISGHVSLFWYQQALGQGPEFLTYFQNEAQLDKSGLPSDRFFAERPEGSVSTLKIQRTQQEDSAVYLCASSLFLAGGNTGELFFGEGSRLTVL.

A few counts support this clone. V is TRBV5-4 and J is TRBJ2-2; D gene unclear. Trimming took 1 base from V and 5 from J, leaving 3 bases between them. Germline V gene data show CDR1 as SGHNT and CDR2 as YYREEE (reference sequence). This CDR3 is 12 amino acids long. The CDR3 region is CASSLSTGELFF. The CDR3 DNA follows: TGTGCCAGCAGCTTGTCGACCGGGGAGCTGTTTTTT.

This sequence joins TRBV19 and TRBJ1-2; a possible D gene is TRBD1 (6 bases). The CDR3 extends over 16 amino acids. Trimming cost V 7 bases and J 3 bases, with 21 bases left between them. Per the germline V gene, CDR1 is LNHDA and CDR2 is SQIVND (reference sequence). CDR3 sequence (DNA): TGTGCCAGTACCGAACCCCGCACAGGGAATTACTATGGCTACACCTTC. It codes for CASTEPRTGNYYGYTF.

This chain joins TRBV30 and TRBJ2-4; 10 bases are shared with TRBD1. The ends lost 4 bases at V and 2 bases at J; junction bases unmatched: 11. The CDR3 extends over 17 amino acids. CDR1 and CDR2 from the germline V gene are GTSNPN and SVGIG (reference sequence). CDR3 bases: TGTGCCTGGAACCTCCTGACAGGGGGCCTGTCCAAAAACATTCAGTACTTC. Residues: CAWNLLTGGLSKNIQYF. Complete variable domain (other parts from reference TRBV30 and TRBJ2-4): SQTIHQWPATLVQPVGSPLSLECTVEGTSNPNLYWYRQAAGRGLQLLFYSVGIGQISSEVPQNLSASRPQDRQFILSSKKLLLSDSGFYLCAWNLLTGGLSKNIQYFGAGTRLSVL.

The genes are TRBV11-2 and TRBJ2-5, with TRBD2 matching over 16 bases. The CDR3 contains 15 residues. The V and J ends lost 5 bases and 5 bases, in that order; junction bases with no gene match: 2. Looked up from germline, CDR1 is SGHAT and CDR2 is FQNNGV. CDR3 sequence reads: CASSVGLAGGETQYF. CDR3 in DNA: TGTGCCAGCAGCGTGGGACTAGCGGGGGGGGAGACCCAGTACTTC.

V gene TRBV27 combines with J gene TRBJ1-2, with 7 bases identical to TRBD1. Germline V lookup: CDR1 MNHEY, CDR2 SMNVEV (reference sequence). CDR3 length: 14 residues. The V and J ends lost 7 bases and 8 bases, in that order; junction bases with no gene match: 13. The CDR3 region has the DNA TGTGCCAGCACCCAGACAGGGACTCTTTCGGGCTACACCTTC. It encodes CASTQTGTLSGYTF.